Listed here are 20 T cell receptor beta chains from one sample, sequenced in a study of blood T cell repertoires in COVID-19. Produced via immunoSEQ multiplex PCR; TCRdb's table is partial and in-frame only. The data show around 310,000 clones, with 90% seen just once and more than 0.85% held by the top ten. The sequencing input was peripheral blood. Receptors originate from a woman aged 40 to 49 with COVID-19, enrolled during active disease.

V is TRBV9 and J is TRBJ2-2; TRBD1 is a possible D gene (5 bases). The V and J ends lost 0 bases and 1 base respectively, with 10 bases between them. CDR3 length equals 16 residues. CDR1 SGDLS and CDR2 YYNGEE come from the germline V gene. The CDR3: CASSVDWTRNTGELFF. The CDR3 coding sequence is TGTGCCAGCAGCGTAGATTGGACAAGGAACACCGGGGAGCTGTTTTTT.

This clone came up once. This chain links TRBV5-1 with TRBJ2-7, with TRBD2 matching over 12 bases. With 4 bases clipped from V and 4 bases from J, the junction kept 12 bases outside the gene matches. Germline V lookup: CDR1 SGHRS, CDR2 YFSETQ. The CDR3 contains 17 residues. As DNA, the CDR3 is TGCGCCAGCAGCCACGGGACTAGCGGGTCCAAGATGTACGAGCAGTACTTC. Its translation is CASSHGTSGSKMYEQYF.

V is TRBV5-4 and J is TRBJ2-3, with D possibly being TRBD2 (7 bases). V gave up 3 bases and J gave up 2 bases, with 10 bases separating them. The CDR3 runs to 14 residues. Germline V CDR1 and CDR2: SGHNT, YYREEE (reference sequence). CDR3 DNA sequence: TGTGCCAGCAGCTGGGGGGGGGCCACAGATACGCAGTATTTT. As protein: CASSWGGATDTQYF.

The chain uses TRBV7-6 and TRBJ2-5, with 13 bases aligning to TRBD2. The CDR3 is 18 residues long. Germline V gives CDR1 SGHVS, CDR2 FNYEAQ. The trim removed 5 bases at V and 5 bases at J, leaving 14 bases unmatched. DNA for the CDR3: TGTGCCAGCAGCCTATCCATCGACACTAGCGGGAGGGTGGAGACCCAGTACTTC. Amino acid sequence: CASSLSIDTSGRVETQYF.

The chain couples TRBV5-5 to TRBJ2-7; 8 bases map to TRBD1. This CDR3 region has 17 residues. Unmatched junction bases numbered 14, after V lost 0 bases and J lost 6 bases. CDR1 SGHKS and CDR2 YYEKEE come from the germline V gene (reference sequence). This CDR3 is CASSLVALDRVVGEQYF. Written as DNA, the CDR3 is TGTGCCAGCAGCTTGGTTGCTTTGGACAGGGTGGTAGGCGAGCAGTACTTC.

The rearrangement joins TRBV6-1 to TRBJ2-1; tentative D call: TRBD2 (5 bases). Trimming left V 2 bases short and J 11 bases short, with 7 bases between. This CDR3 is 11 amino acids long. Germline-derived CDR1 and CDR2 are MNHNS and SASEGT. The chain's CDR3 is CASSEPSKQFF. The CDR3 coding sequence is TGTGCCAGCAGTGAACCTAGCAAGCAGTTCTTC.

The genes are TRBV27 and TRBJ2-7; tentative D call: TRBD2 (5 bases). Germline CDR1 reads MNHEY; CDR2 reads SMNVEV (reference sequence). Trimming removed 9 bases from V and 0 bases from J, with 15 bases in between. The CDR3 is made up of 14 amino acids. This chain's CDR3 is CASRGRPSSYEQYF. CDR3 nucleotides: TGTGCCAGTCGAGGGAGACCTAGCTCCTACGAGCAGTACTTC.

The V gene is TRBV5-1, the J gene TRBJ1-2; a possible D gene is TRBD1 (5 bases). CDR1 and CDR2 (germline): SGHRS, YFSETQ. With 0 bases removed from V and 4 bases from J, the gap between germline ends came to 10 bases. CDR3 length: 14 residues. DNA of the CDR3: TGCGCCAGCAGCTTGGATTCAGGGATCTATGGCTACACCTTC. Amino acid sequence: CASSLDSGIYGYTF.

V usage is TRBV12-3 or TRBV12-4 and J usage is TRBJ1-5; D call uncertain. V lost 6 bases and J lost 7, with 13 bases in between. The CDR3 length is 13 residues. The CDR3 spells CASRGRGGQPQHF. DNA for the CDR3: TGTGCCAGCAGGGGCCGTGGTGGCCAGCCCCAGCATTTT.

The chain joins TRBV27 to TRBJ2-1; 15 bases map to TRBD2. This CDR3 spans 18 amino acids. Germline CDR1 is MNHEY and CDR2 is SMNVEV (reference sequence). V lost 5 bases, J lost 6 bases, and 11 bases stayed unmatched. In nucleotides, the CDR3 is TGTGCCAGCAGTCCATGGACTAGCGGGGGGGCCGTTAGCAATGAGCAGTTCTTC. It translates to CASSPWTSGGAVSNEQFF.

The V and J genes are TRBV28 and TRBJ2-7, with 9 bases lining up with TRBD1. With 4 bases clipped from V and 1 base from J, the junction kept 5 bases outside the gene matches. The CDR3 is 15 amino acids. From germline, CDR1 is MDHEN and CDR2 SYDVKM. The DNA for the CDR3 is TGTGCCAGCAGTTCCTCCGGGACAGGGTCCTACGAGCAGTACTTC. Protein sequence: CASSSSGTGSYEQYF.

The J gene is TRBJ1-5, the V gene TRBV6-5; D call uncertain. V was shortened by 2 bases and J by 0 bases, with 5 bases between the two germline ends. Germline assignment: CDR1 MNHEY and CDR2 SVGAGI. This CDR3 region has 14 residues. The DNA of the CDR3 is TGTGCCAGCAGTTACGACATTAGCAATCAGCCCCAGCATTTT. Translated, it gives CASSYDISNQPQHF.

In its sample, this clone was seen once. The chain combines TRBV18 with TRBJ1-6, with 10 bases aligning to TRBD1. V shed 5 bases and J 3 bases; nucleotides not matched to a gene: 7. CDR3 length: 17 amino acids. Germline values: CDR1 KGHSH, CDR2 LQKENI. In DNA form, the CDR3 reads TGTGCCAGCTCATTTTCGACAGGGGGCGACTATAATTCACCCCTCCACTTT. It specifies CASSFSTGGDYNSPLHF.

This sequence joins TRBV19 and TRBJ2-7, with TRBD2 matching over 10 bases. Trimming cost V 7 bases and J 0 bases; bases outside gene matches: 6. Germline V gene lookup returns CDR1 LNHDA and CDR2 SQIVND (reference sequence). This CDR3 region has 15 residues. The CDR3 nucleotides are TGTGCCAGTAAACTAGCGGGAACCCTCTCCTACGAGCAGTACTTC. This encodes CASKLAGTLSYEQYF. The full variable domain, completed using reference TRBV19 and TRBJ2-7, is DGGITQSPKYLFRKEGQNVTLSCEQNLNHDAMYWYRQDPGQGLRLIYYSQIVNDFQKGDIAEGYSVSREKKESFPLTVTSAQKNPTAFYLCASKLAGTLSYEQYFGPGTRLTVT.

This clone is a singleton in its sample. V usage is TRBV18 and J usage is TRBJ2-7; the match to TRBD1 covers 8 bases. V lost 6 bases and J lost 3; bases outside the gene matches: 7. The CDR3 extends over 14 amino acids. CDR1 and CDR2 (germline): KGHSH, LQKENI. The CDR3 DNA sequence: TGTGCCAGCTCCCCGAGACAGGGGTACTACGAGCAGTACTTC. This translates into CASSPRQGYYEQYF.

The rearrangement links TRBV28 to TRBJ1-2, with TRBD1 identical over 8 bases. Germline CDR1 MDHEN, CDR2 SYDVKM. Trimming removed 4 bases from V and 7 bases from J; junction bases left unmatched: 8. The CDR3 is made up of 14 amino acids. The CDR3 here is CASSSGTGSFGYTF. Here the CDR3 DNA reads TGTGCCAGCAGTTCTGGGACAGGCTCGTTTGGCTACACCTTC.

The rearrangement joins TRBV4-3 to TRBJ2-7, with a possible D match to TRBD1 (5 bases). Trimming left V 4 bases short and J 0 bases short, with 10 bases between. CDR1 and CDR2 (germline): LGHNA, YSLEER. CDR3 length: 14 residues. The CDR3 DNA reads TGCGCCAGCAGCCTTGGGGCAGGCTCCTACGAGCAGTACTTC. It encodes CASSLGAGSYEQYF.

CDR3 coding DNA: TGTGCCACCACGGGACAGGGTGAAGCTTTCTTT. Translated, it gives CATTGQGEAFF. The J gene is TRBJ1-1, the V gene TRBV25-1; 9 positions match TRBD1. Germline V lookup: CDR1 MGHDK, CDR2 SYGVNS. CDR3 length: 11 amino acids. V shed 10 bases, J shed 7 bases, and the junction held 4 bases outside the gene matches.

This clone was recorded once. The chain uses TRBV7-9 and TRBJ2-1, with 7 positions matching TRBD2. This CDR3 contains 15 residues. The trim removed 3 bases at V and 3 bases at J, leaving 5 bases unmatched. Germline CDR1 and CDR2: SEHNR and FQNEAQ (reference sequence). The CDR3 DNA reads TGTGCCAGCAGCTTTTTCAGCGGGGTCTACAATGAGCAGTTCTTC. Translation: CASSFFSGVYNEQFF.

The chain links TRBV6-5 to TRBJ2-6; 8 bases line up with TRBD1. The CDR3 spans 13 residues. V was clipped by 7 bases and J by 10 bases; unmatched bases: 6. Germline lookup yields CDR1 MNHEY and CDR2 SVGAGI. CDR3: CASNPTGVNVLTF. CDR3 in DNA: TGTGCCAGCAACCCGACAGGGGTTAACGTCCTGACTTTC.